These 20 T cell receptor beta chains share one sample of origin, sequenced in a study of blood T cells in healthy people across ages. A second PCR, run for about 6 to 11 cycles, used a sample-barcoded 5' primer plus a J-beta primer mix. A single record per CDR3 protein comes from TCRdb applying MiXCR to the 5' RACE reads. The sample has fewer than 1,000,000 distinct CDR3 sequences, under 45% seen once. Sequencing input: blood. Source of these receptors: a man aged 55 to 69 in good health.

The rearrangement joins TRBV6-6 to TRBJ1-4; D perhaps matches TRBD1 (5 bases). Germline values: CDR1 MNHNY, CDR2 SVGAGI (reference sequence). The length of the CDR3 is 15 residues. V was pared by 4 bases and J by 3 bases, with 12 bases between. CDR3 DNA sequence: TGTGCCAGCAGTTCTTGGGGCGCTGCTAATGAAAAACTGTTTTTT. This codes for CASSSWGAANEKLFF.

This clonotype has a single count. The V and J genes are TRBV4-3 and TRBJ2-3, with a weak D call TRBD2 (5 bases). The CDR3 spans 16 residues. Trimming took 1 base from V and 1 from J, leaving 12 bases between them. The germline gives CDR1 LGHNA, CDR2 YSLEER. CDR3 sequence: CASSQVVGIGTDTQYF. The CDR3 bases are TGCGCCAGCAGCCAAGTTGTCGGGATTGGCACAGATACGCAGTATTTT.

This clonotype was seen at least ten times. The chain uses TRBV4-1 and TRBJ1-3; D is possibly TRBD1 (5 bases). Per the germline V gene, CDR1 is MGHRA and CDR2 is YSYEKL. The V end lost 1 base, the J end lost 0 bases, and 10 bases lay between the germline ends. The CDR3 totals 16 residues. As DNA, the CDR3 is TGCGCCAGCAGCCAAGGGAGGGGACTCTCTGGAAACACCATATATTTT. It encodes CASSQGRGLSGNTIYF.

The chain joins TRBV7-9 to TRBJ2-4; D is undetermined. Gene TRBJ2-7 matches the end of the DNA better, so the J call may be wrong. This CDR3 is 14 amino acids long. The V gene's germline CDR1 is SEHNR and CDR2 FQNEAQ (reference sequence). The CDR3 DNA is TGTGCCAGCAGCCCCCAGAGATCAGCCTACGAGCAGTACTTC. This translates into CASSPQRSAYEQYF.

V is TRBV25-1 and J is TRBJ1-6; no reliable D call. Trimming took 1 base from V and 3 from J, leaving 13 bases between them. This CDR3 is 17 amino acids long. Per the germline V gene, CDR1 is MGHDK and CDR2 is SYGVNS. The CDR3 loop reads CASSESVDTVYNSPLHF. The CDR3, as DNA: TGTGCCAGCAGTGAATCGGTTGACACAGTCTATAATTCACCCCTCCACTTT. Combining the CDR3 with reference TRBV25-1 and TRBJ1-6 gives the whole variable domain EADIYQTPRYLVIGTGKKITLECSQTMGHDKMYWYQQDPGMELHLIHYSYGVNSTEKGDLSSESTVSRIRTEHFPLTLESARPSHTSQYLCASSESVDTVYNSPLHFGNGTRLTVT.

The genes are TRBV5-1 and TRBJ2-3; 7 nucleotides agree with TRBD1. This CDR3 contains 15 residues. Germline assignment: CDR1 SGHRS and CDR2 YFSETQ. Germline trimming cut 5 bases from V and 2 bases from J; bases unmatched to any gene: 8. The CDR3 is CASRVEGQTTDTQYF. The CDR3 DNA reads TGCGCCAGCAGGGTTGAGGGACAGACCACAGATACGCAGTATTTT.

This clonotype came up a few times. This chain links TRBV3-1 with TRBJ1-1, with D perhaps matching TRBD1 (6 bases). V dropped 5 bases and J dropped 7 bases, with 14 bases sitting between them. The CDR3 consists of 13 residues. Germline V gene sequence: CDR1 LGHDT, CDR2 YNNKEL (reference sequence). The CDR3 nucleotides are TGTGCCAGCAGCGCAGACGACAGGAGTGAAGCTTTCTTT. Residues: CASSADDRSEAFF.

With regard to this clonotype: A much larger clone lies a single base off, so this may be a read error. The V gene is TRBV7-2, the J gene TRBJ2-6, with D possibly being TRBD1 (5 bases). The CDR3 is 15 residues long. Trimming removed 1 base at V and 5 bases at J, with 9 bases between. CDR1 and CDR2 from the germline V gene are SGHTA and FQGNSA. The CDR3 nucleotides read TGTGCCAGCAGCTTAGGGGGCGCTAGGGCCAACGTCCTGACTTTC. This translates into CASSLGGARANVLTF. The variable domain in full, with the rest retrieved from reference TRBV7-2 and TRBJ2-6, is GAGVSQSPSNKVTEKGKDVELRCDPISGHTALYWYRQSLGQGLEFLIYFQGNSAPDKSGLPSDRFSAERTGGSVSTLTIQRTQQEDSAVYLCASSLGGARANVLTFGAGSRLTVL.

This chain joins TRBV28 and TRBJ2-6; D remains unclear. V gave up 8 bases and J gave up 3 bases, with 5 bases separating them. In germline, CDR1 is MDHEN, CDR2 SYDVKM. The CDR3 consists of 12 residues. The CDR3, as DNA: TGTGCCAGCCTCAATGGGGCCAACGTCCTGACTTTC. Amino acids: CASLNGANVLTF.

This clonotype was detected only a few times. V is TRBV20-1 and J is TRBJ2-3; TRBD2 matches at 8 bases. Losses at the gene ends were 6 bases for V and 0 bases for J; bases not matched to a gene: 14. Germline values: CDR1 DFQATT, CDR2 SNEGSKA (reference sequence). The CDR3 runs 17 residues. CDR3 sequence reads: CSAPDKRGHISTDTQYF. DNA for the CDR3: TGCAGTGCCCCAGATAAGCGGGGGCACATTAGCACAGATACGCAGTATTTT.

This chain joins TRBV20-1 and TRBJ2-1; perhaps TRBD2 as D (5 bases). Germline V gene lookup returns CDR1 DFQATT and CDR2 SNEGSKA (reference sequence). The CDR3 consists of 16 residues. Trimming removed 3 bases at V and 3 bases at J, with 18 bases between. The CDR3 region is CSARVLSGDLYNEQFF. DNA for the CDR3: TGCAGTGCTAGGGTTCTCAGCGGAGACCTCTACAATGAGCAGTTCTTC.

This clonotype was detected many times. V and J are TRBV27 and TRBJ2-5, with 13 bases identical to TRBD2. The DNA matches TRBJ2-7 better at its end, which makes the J call doubtful. Germline V lookup: CDR1 MNHEY, CDR2 SMNVEV (reference sequence). The CDR3 runs to 17 residues. CDR3 protein: CASSLLTSGGAVHEQYF. CDR3 nucleotides: TGTGCCAGCAGTTTGTTAACTAGCGGGGGGGCTGTGCACGAGCAGTACTTC.

The rearrangement links TRBV6-1 to TRBJ2-7; no reliable D call. The CDR3 is made up of 14 amino acids. Trimming took 2 bases from V and 6 from J, leaving 14 bases between them. Germline CDR1 reads MNHNS; CDR2 reads SASEGT. CDR3 amino acids: CASSERVWSSEQYF. The CDR3 DNA follows: TGTGCCAGCAGTGAAAGGGTGTGGAGTTCCGAGCAGTACTTC.

With regard to this clonotype: This clone may be a read error of a much larger clone one base away. The J gene is TRBJ2-5, the V gene TRBV9; 8 nucleotides match TRBD1. The CDR3 has 16 residues. Germline-derived CDR1 and CDR2 are SGDLS and YYNGEE. The CDR3 nucleotides read TGTGCCAACAGCGCGCGATCGGGACAGGACCAAGAGACCCAGTACTTC. Translated: CANSARSGQDQETQYF.

The gene calls are TRBV6-5 and TRBJ2-7; D not resolved. Per the germline V gene, CDR1 is MNHEY and CDR2 is SVGAGI. The CDR3 is 12 residues long. The V end was cut by 7 bases, the J end by 6 bases, with 13 bases between. CDR3 nucleotide sequence: TGTGCCAGCATGATCCGTCCCGGCGAGCAGTACTTC. Encoded protein: CASMIRPGEQYF.

The CDR3 DNA reads as TGTGCCAGCAGCCGACGGACAACAGGACTAACCTACAATGAGCAGTTCTTC. It codes for CASSRRTTGLTYNEQFF. The chain uses TRBV7-9 and TRBJ2-1; perhaps TRBD2 as D (6 bases). Germline CDR1 is SEHNR and CDR2 is FQNEAQ (reference sequence). The CDR3 is 17 amino acids. Between the trimmed V and J ends, which lost 5 bases and 2 bases, there was a span of 19 bases.

This clonotype was recorded a few times. The chain joins TRBV6-1 to TRBJ1-2; D possibly corresponds to TRBD1 (5 bases). The length of the CDR3 is 13 residues. Trimming removed 1 base at V and 4 bases at J, with 7 bases between. Germline V gives CDR1 MNHNS, CDR2 SASEGT. CDR3 nucleotides: TGTGCCAGCAGTGAAGTCACAGGCTATGGCTACACCTTC. Translation: CASSEVTGYGYTF.

This clonotype has ten or more counts. V and J are TRBV20-1 and TRBJ2-3; TRBD1 matches 8 bases. V shed 4 bases and J 4 bases; nucleotides not matched to a gene: 10. The length of the CDR3 is 15 residues. The germline V gene encodes CDR1 DFQATT and CDR2 SNEGSKA (reference sequence). The CDR3 spells CSAKGQGGFADTQYF. CDR3 nucleotide sequence: TGCAGTGCTAAAGGACAGGGCGGGTTTGCAGATACGCAGTATTTT.

This clonotype was seen a few times. The gene calls are TRBV7-3 and TRBJ2-3; D unresolved. This CDR3 spans 14 amino acids. CDR1 is SGHTA and CDR2 is FQGTGA in the germline V gene. V lost 1 base to trimming and J lost 1 base, with 6 bases between them. The CDR3 loop reads CASSLNLGTDTQYF. The CDR3 bases are TGTGCCAGCAGCTTAAACTTAGGCACAGATACGCAGTATTTT.

The rearrangement joins TRBV7-2 to TRBJ2-7, with D tentatively TRBD1 (6 bases). Trimming pared 6 bases from V and 3 bases from J, leaving 12 bases between. The CDR3 runs 13 residues. Germline V gene sequence: CDR1 SGHTA, CDR2 FQGNSA. This chain's CDR3 is CASRPGGFYEQYF. The CDR3 bases are TGTGCCAGCAGACCTGGGGGCTTCTACGAGCAGTACTTC.